The sequence of this T cell receptor (beta chain) was determined in a study of T-cell memory formation after mild COVID-19. This clonotype was seen only a few times. This CDR3 contains 14 residues. V lost 5 bases to trimming and J lost 4 bases, with 13 bases between them. Researchers used 5'RACE with constant-segment primers to make TCR alpha and TCR beta cDNA libraries that carry sample barcodes and UMIs. TCRdb redid the calling of the 5' RACE reads with MiXCR, one entry per CDR3 protein. The sample lists roughly 320,000 distinct CDR3 sequences, 25% to 30% occurring once. Source material: PBMCs or a T cell subset sorted from them (not recorded which). The sequence was obtained from an adult woman who had mild COVID-19 (a few samples of this study predate the infection). Cell type and time point are not known. V usage is TRBV12-3 or TRBV12-4 and J usage is TRBJ2-3; D is undetermined. CDR3 in DNA: TGTGCCAGCAGTCCTAAACTGCCCCCAGATACGCAGTATTTT. Residues: CASSPKLPPDTQYF.